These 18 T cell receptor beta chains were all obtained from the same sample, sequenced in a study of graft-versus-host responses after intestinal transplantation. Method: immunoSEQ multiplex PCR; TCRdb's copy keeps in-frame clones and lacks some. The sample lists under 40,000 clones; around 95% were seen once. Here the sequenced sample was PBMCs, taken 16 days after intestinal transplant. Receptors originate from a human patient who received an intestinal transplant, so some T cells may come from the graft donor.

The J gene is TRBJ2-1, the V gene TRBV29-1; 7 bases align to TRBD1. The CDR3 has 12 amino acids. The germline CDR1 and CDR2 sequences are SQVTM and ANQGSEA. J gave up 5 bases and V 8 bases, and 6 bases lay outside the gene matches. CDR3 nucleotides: TGCAGCCCTGGGACAGACGACAATGAGCAGTTCTTC. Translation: CSPGTDDNEQFF.

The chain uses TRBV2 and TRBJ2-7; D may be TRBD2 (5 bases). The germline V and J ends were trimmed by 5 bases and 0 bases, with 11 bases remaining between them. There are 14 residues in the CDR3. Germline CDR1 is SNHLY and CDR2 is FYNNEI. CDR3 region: CASSSGRISYEQYF. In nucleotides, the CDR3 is TGTGCCAGCAGTAGCGGAAGAATCTCCTACGAGCAGTACTTC.

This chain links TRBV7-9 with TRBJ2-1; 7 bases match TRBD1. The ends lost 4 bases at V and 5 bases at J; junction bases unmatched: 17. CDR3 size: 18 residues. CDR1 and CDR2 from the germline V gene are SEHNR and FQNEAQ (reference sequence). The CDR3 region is CASSSTLQGQLSNNEQFF. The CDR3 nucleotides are TGTGCCAGCAGCTCAACACTACAGGGACAGCTTTCAAACAATGAGCAGTTCTTC.

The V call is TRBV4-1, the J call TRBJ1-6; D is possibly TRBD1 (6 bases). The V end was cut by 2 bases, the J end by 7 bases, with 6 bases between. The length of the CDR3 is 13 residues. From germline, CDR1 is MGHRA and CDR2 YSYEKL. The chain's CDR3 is CASSQTGNSPLHF. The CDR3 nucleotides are TGCGCCAGCAGCCAAACAGGGAATTCACCCCTCCACTTT.

CDR3 region: CASSDPGLAYGRSSYEQYF. As DNA, the CDR3 is TGTGCCAGCAGTGACCCGGGACTAGCTTATGGGAGGAGCTCCTACGAGCAGTACTTC. The V and J genes are TRBV6-1 and TRBJ2-7, with 9 bases matching TRBD2. From germline, CDR1 is MNHNS and CDR2 SASEGT. The junction had 15 bases not matched to a gene; V was cut back by 3 bases and J by 0 bases. This CDR3 is built from 19 residues.

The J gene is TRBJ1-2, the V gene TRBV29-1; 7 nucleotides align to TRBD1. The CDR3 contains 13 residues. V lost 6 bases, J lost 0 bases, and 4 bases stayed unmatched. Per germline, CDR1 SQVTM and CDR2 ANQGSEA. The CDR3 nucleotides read TGCAGCGTGCTCGGACAGGCTAACTATGGCTACACCTTC. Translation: CSVLGQANYGYTF.

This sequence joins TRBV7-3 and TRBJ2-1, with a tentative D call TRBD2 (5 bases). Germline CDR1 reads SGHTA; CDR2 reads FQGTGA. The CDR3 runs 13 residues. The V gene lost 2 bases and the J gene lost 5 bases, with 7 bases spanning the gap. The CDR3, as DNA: TGTGCCAGCAGCTTAGGGCGGGACAATGAGCAGTTCTTC. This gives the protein CASSLGRDNEQFF.

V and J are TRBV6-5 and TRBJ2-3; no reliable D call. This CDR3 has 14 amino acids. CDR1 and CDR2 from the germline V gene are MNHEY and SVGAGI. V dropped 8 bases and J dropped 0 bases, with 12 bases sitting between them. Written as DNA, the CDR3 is TGTGCCAGCCACCCAGCCGTTAGCACAGATACGCAGTATTTT. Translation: CASHPAVSTDTQYF.

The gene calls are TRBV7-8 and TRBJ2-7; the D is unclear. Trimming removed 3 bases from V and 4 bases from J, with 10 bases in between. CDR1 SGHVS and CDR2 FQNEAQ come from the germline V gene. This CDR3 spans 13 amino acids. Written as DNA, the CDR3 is TGTGCCAGCAGCTTTTTCCAGCCTTACGAGCAGTACTTC. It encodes CASSFFQPYEQYF.

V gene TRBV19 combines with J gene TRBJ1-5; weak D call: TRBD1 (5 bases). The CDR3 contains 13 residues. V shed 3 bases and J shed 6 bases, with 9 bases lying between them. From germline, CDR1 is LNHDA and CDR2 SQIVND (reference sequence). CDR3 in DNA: TGTGCCAGTAGTATCCAGGGAAGTCAGCCCCAGCATTTT. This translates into CASSIQGSQPQHF.

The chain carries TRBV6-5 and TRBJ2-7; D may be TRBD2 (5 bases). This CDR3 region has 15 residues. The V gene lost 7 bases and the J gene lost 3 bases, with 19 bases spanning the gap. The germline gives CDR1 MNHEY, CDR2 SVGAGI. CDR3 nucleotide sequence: TGTGCCAGCACCAATGAGGACTCCGGCCTCTACGAGCAGTACTTC. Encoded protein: CASTNEDSGLYEQYF.

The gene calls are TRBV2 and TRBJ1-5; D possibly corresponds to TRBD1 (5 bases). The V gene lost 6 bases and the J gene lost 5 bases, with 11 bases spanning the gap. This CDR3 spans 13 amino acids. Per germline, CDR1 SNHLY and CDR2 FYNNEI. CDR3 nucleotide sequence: TGTGCCAGCAGCTTCCAGGGCGATCAGCCCCAGCATTTT. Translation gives CASSFQGDQPQHF.

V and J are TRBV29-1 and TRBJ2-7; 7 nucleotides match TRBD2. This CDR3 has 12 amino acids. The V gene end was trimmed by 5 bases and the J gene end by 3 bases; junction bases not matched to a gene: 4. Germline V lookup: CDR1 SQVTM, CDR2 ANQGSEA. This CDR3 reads CSVRPGGYEQYF. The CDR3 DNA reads TGCAGCGTTCGGCCGGGGGGCTACGAGCAGTACTTC.

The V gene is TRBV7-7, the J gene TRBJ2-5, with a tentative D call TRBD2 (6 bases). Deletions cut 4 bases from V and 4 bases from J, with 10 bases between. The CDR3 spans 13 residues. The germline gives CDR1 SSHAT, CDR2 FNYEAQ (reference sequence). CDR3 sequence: CASSYTGGETQYF. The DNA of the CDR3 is TGTGCCAGCAGCTATACCGGGGGAGAGACCCAGTACTTC.

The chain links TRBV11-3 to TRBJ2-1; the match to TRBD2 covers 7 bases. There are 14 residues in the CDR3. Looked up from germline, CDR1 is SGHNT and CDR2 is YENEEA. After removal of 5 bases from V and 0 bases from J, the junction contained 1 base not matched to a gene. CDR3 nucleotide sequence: TGTGCCAGCAGCCGCGGGGGCTCCTACAATGAGCAGTTCTTC. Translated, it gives CASSRGGSYNEQFF.

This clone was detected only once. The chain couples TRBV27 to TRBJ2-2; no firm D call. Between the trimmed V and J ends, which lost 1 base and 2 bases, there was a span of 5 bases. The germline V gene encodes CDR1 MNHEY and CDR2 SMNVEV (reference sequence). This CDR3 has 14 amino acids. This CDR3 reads CASSLWPNTGELFF. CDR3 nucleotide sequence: TGTGCCAGCAGTTTATGGCCAAACACCGGGGAGCTGTTTTTT.

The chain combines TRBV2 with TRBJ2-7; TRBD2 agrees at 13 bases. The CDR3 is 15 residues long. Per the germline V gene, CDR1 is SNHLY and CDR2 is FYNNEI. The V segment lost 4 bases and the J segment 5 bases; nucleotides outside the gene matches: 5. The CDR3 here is CASSARTSGRHEQYF. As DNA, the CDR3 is TGTGCCAGCAGTGCTAGGACTAGCGGGAGACACGAGCAGTACTTC.

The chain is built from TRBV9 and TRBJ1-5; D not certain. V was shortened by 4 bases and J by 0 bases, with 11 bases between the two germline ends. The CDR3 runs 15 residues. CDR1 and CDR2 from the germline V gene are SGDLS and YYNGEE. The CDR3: CASSSLDNSNQPQHF. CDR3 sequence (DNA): TGTGCCAGCAGCTCCCTTGATAATAGCAATCAGCCCCAGCATTTT.